This TCR beta chain was recorded in a study of T cell responses to AZD1222 COVID-19 vaccine. Study-wide findings and caveats: Unmutated variant regions are reportedly the target of nearly half of TCRs that are spike-specific. Spike-spanning, vaccine-associated CD4 TCRs were dominant at 160-218 and 743-854.

To note about this clone: No antigen is known for it.

Clones were read by immunoSEQ multiplex PCR, and TCRdb kept only the in-frame ones, dropping some. The data contain approximately 97,000 clones, roughly nine tenths of them singletons. Sequencing used peripheral blood, obtained on day 0 of AZD1222 vaccination. The receptor was derived from an adult in good health.

The CDR3 sequence: CGTKGLADTQYF. The CDR3 nucleotides are TGTGGAACGAAGGGGCTGGCAGATACGCAGTATTTT. This rearrangement joins TRBV6-1 to TRBJ2-3; D possibly corresponds to TRBD1 (5 bases). The CDR3 spans 12 residues. In germline, CDR1 is MNHNS, CDR2 SASEGT.